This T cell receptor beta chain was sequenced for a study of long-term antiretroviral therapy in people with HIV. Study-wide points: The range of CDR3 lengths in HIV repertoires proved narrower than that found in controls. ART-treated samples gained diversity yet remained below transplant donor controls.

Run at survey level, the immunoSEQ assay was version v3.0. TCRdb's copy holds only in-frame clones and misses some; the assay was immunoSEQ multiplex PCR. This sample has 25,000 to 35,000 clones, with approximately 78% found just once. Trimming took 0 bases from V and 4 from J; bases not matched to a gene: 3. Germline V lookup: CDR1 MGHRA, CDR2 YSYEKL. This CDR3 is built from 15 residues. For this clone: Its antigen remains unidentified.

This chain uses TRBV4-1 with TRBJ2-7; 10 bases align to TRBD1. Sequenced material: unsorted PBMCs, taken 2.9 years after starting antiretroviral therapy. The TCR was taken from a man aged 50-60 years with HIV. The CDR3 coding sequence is TGCGCCAGCAGCCAAGATCCGGACAGGGGGTACGAGCAGTACTTC. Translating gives CASSQDPDRGYEQYF.